This T cell receptor (beta chain) stems from a study of T cells after yellow fever vaccination. This clonotype showed up many times. TCRdb reanalysed the 5' RACE reads using MiXCR and keeps one entry per CDR3 protein. The sample consists of hundreds of thousands of distinct CDR3 sequences, around 12% of them appearing once. The CDR3 extends over 15 amino acids. The V gene's germline CDR1 is LNHNV and CDR2 YYDKDF (reference sequence). Trimming took off 1 base at V and 2 bases at J, with 12 bases between the two ends. The source is a man aged 25-45 years who received the YFV17D yellow fever vaccine. The chain employs TRBV15 and TRBJ2-7; perhaps TRBD1 as D (6 bases). The sample here was PBMCs, taken on the day of the yellow fever booster vaccination. The CDR3, as DNA: TGTGCCACCAGCAGAGGGACAGAACTAACCTACGAGCAGTACTTC. It specifies CATSRGTELTYEQYF. The complete variable domain, with remaining parts taken from reference TRBV15 and TRBJ2-7, reads DAMVIQNPRYQVTQFGKPVTLSCSQTLNHNVMYWYQQKSSQAPKLLFHYYDKDFNNEADTPDNFQSRRPNTSFCFLDIRSPGLGDTAMYLCATSRGTELTYEQYFGPGTRLTVT.